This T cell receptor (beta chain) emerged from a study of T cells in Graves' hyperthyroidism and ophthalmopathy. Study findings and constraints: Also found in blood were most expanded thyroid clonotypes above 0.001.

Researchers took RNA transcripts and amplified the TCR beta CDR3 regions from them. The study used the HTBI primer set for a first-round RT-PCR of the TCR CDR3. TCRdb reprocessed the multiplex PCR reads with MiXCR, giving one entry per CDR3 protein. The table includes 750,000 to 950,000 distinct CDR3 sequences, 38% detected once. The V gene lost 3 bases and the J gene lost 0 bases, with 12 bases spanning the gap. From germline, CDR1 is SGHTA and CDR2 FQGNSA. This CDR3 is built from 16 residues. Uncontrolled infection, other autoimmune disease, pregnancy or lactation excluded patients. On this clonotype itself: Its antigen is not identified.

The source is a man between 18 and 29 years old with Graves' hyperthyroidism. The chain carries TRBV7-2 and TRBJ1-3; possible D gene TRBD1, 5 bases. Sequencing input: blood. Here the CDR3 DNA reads TGTGCCAGCAGCTTCGGCAGACAGATCTCTGGAAACACCATATATTTT. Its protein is CASSFGRQISGNTIYF.